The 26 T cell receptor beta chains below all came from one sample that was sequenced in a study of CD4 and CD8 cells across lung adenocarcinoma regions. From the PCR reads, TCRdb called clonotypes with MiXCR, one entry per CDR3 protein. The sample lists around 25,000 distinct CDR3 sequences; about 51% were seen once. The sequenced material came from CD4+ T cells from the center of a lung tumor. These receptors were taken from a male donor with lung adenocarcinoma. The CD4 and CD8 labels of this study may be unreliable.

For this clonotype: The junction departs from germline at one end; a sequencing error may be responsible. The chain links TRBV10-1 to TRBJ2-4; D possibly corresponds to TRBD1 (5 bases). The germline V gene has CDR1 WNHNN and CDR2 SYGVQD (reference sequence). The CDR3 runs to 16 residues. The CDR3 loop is CASSDIWTTDYNEQYF. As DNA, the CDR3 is TGTGCCAGCAGTGATATTTGGACAACCGATTACAATGAGCAGTACTTC.

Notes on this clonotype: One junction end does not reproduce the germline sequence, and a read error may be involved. The CDR3 reads CASRVVDDDTQYF. In DNA form, the CDR3 reads TGCGCCAGCAGGGTAGTTGACGACGATACCCAGTATTTT. The gene calls are TRBV10-2 and TRBJ2-3; D not resolved. The germline CDR1 and CDR2 sequences are WSHSY and SAAADI. The CDR3 has 13 residues.

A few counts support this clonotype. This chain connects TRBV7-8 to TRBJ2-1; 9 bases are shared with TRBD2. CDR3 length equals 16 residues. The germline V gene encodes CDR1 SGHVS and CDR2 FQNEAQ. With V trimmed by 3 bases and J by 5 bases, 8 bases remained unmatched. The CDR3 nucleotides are TGTGCCAGCAGCTTCCTAGCGGGAAAGGTTGACAATGAGCAGTTCTTC. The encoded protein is CASSFLAGKVDNEQFF.

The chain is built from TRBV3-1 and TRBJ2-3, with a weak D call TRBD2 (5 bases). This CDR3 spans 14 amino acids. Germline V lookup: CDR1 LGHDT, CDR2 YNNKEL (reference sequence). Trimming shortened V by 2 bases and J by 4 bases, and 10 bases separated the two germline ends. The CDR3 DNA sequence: TGTGCCAGCAGCCAAACGGGATTCGCAGATACGCAGTATTTT. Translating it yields CASSQTGFADTQYF.

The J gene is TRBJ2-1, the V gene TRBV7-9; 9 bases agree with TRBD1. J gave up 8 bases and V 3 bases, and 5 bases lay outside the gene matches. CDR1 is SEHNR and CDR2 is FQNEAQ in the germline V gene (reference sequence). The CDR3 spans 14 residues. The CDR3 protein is CASSFTTGGDEQFF. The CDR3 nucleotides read TGTGCCAGCAGCTTTACTACAGGGGGCGATGAGCAGTTCTTC.

In DNA, the CDR3 is TGCGCCAGCAGCCTACCAGGGGGCGGGAAGTACTTC. This translates into CASSLPGGGKYF. The chain employs TRBV4-1 and TRBJ2-5; TRBD1 matches at 8 bases. The CDR3 totals 12 residues. J gave up 12 bases and V 4 bases, and 7 bases lay outside the gene matches. In germline, CDR1 is MGHRA, CDR2 YSYEKL.

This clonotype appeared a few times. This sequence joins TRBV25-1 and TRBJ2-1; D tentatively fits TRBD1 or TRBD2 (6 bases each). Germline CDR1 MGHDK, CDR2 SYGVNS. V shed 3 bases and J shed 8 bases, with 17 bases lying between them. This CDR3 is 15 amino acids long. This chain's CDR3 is CASSDTGGLVYEQFF. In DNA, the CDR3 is TGTGCCAGCAGTGATACCGGGGGCCTGGTGTATGAGCAGTTCTTC.

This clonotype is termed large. This CDR3 is CASQPMTGGRNEQFF. CDR3 sequence (DNA): TGTGCCAGCCAGCCGATGACAGGTGGAAGGAATGAGCAGTTCTTC. The chain recombines TRBV6-6 with TRBJ2-1; D may be TRBD1 (6 bases). V lost 8 bases and J lost 7, with 21 bases in between. Germline V gene data show CDR1 as MNHNY and CDR2 as SVGAGI (reference sequence). The CDR3 spans 15 residues.

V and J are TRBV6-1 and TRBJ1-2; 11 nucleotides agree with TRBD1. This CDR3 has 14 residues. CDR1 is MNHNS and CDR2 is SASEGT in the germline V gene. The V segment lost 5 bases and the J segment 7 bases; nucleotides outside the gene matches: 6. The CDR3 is CASSTGQGVGGYTF. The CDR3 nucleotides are TGTGCCAGCAGTACGGGACAGGGGGTTGGTGGCTACACCTTC.

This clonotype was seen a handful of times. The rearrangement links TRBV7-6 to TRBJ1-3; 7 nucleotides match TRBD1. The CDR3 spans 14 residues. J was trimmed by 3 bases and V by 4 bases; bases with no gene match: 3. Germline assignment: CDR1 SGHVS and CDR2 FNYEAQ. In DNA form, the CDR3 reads TGTGCCAGCAGCTGGGGACAGCTTGGAAACACCATATATTTT. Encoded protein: CASSWGQLGNTIYF.

The DNA of the CDR3 is TGTGCCAGCAGTGAAGCGGGGCTGGGGGCGAAAGATACGCAGTACTTC. This gives the protein CASSEAGLGAKDTQYF. The chain recombines TRBV6-1 with TRBJ2-3; D possibly corresponds to TRBD1 (6 bases). The J call could be wrong; TRBJ2-7 is a better fit for the DNA end. CDR3 length: 16 amino acids. Germline V lookup: CDR1 MNHNS, CDR2 SASEGT.

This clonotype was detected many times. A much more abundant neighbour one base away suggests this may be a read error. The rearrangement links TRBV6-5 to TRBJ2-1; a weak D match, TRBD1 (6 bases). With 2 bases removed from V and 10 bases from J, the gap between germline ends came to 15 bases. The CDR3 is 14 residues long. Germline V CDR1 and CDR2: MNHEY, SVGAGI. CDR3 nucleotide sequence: TGTGCCAGCAGTTACGGGTCCAGGGGCTACGAGCAGTTCTTC. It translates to CASSYGSRGYEQFF.

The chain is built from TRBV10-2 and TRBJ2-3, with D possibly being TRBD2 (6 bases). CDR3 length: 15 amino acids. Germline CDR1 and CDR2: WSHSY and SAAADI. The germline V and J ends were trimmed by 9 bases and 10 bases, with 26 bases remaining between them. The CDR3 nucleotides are TGCGCCAGGGCCCCACAGGCAGCGGGCACAGAGGCGCAGTATTTT. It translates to CARAPQAAGTEAQYF.

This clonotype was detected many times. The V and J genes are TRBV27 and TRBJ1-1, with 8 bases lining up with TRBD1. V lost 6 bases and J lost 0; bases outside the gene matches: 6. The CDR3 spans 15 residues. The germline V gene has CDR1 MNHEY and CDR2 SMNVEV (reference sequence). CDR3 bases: TGTGCCAGCAGCCTACAGGGGGGGATGAACACTGAAGCTTTCTTT. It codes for CASSLQGGMNTEAFF.

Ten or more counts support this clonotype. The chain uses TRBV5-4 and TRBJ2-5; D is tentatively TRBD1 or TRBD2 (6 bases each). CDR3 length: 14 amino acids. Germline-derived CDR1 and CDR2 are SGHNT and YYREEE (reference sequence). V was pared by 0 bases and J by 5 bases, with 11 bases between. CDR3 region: CASSLAGAGETQYF. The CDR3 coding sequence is TGTGCCAGCAGCTTGGCGGGGGCCGGGGAGACCCAGTACTTC.

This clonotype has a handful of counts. The CDR3 protein is CASSNEQGDEQFF. The CDR3 bases are TGTGCCAGCAGTAACGAACAGGGCGATGAGCAGTTCTTC. This sequence joins TRBV6-5 and TRBJ2-1; D is possibly TRBD1 (6 bases). Between the trimmed V and J ends, which lost 5 bases and 8 bases, there was a span of 13 bases. The CDR3 sequence is 13 residues long. Germline lookup yields CDR1 MNHEY and CDR2 SVGAGI.

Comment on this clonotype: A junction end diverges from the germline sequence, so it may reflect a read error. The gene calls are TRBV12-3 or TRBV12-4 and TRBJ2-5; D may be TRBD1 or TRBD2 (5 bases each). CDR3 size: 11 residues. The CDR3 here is CASSLGGTRLF. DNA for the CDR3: TGTGCCAGCAGTTTAGGTGGGACCCGGCTTTTC.

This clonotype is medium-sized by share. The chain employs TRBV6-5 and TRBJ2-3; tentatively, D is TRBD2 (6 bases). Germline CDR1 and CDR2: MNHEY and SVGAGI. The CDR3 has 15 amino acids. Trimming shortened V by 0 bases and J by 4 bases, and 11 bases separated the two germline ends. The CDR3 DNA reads TGTGCCAGCAGTTACTCCCCGTGGGGGGCAGATACGCAGTATTTT. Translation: CASSYSPWGADTQYF.

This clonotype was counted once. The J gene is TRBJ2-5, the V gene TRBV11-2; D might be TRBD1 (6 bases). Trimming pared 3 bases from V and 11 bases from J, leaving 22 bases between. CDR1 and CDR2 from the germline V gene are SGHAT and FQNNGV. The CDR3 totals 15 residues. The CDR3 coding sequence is TGTGCCAGCAGCTTGAGGGCAAGCTGGGACAATGAGCAGTACTTC. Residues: CASSLRASWDNEQYF.

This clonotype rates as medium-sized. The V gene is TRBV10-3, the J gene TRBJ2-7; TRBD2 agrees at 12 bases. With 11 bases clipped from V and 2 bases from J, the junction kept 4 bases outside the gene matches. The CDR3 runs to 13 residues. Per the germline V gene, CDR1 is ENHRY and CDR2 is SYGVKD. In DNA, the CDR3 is TGTGCCGTTCGACTAGCGGGAGCCTACGAGCAGTACTTC. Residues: CAVRLAGAYEQYF.

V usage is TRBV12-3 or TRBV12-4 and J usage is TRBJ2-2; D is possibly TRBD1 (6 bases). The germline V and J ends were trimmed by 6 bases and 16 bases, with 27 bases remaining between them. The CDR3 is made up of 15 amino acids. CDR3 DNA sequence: TGTGCCAGCAGACTCCAGGCTGGGAGTCCAGGGGCGCAGTTTTTT. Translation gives CASRLQAGSPGAQFF.

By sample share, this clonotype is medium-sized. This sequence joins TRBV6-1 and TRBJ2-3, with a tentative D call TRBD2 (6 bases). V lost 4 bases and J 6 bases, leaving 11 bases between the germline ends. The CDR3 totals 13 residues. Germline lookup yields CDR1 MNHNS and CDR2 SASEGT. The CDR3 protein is CASSGRRADTQYF. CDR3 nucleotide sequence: TGTGCCAGCAGTGGTCGGAGGGCCGATACGCAGTATTTT.

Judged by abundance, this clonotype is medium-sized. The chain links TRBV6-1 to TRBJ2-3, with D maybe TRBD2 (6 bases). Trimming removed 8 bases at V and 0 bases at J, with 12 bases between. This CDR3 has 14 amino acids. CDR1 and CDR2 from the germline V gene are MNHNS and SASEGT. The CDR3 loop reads CASSSRGSTDTQYF. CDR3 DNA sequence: TGTGCCAGCTCTTCGCGGGGAAGCACAGATACGCAGTATTTT.

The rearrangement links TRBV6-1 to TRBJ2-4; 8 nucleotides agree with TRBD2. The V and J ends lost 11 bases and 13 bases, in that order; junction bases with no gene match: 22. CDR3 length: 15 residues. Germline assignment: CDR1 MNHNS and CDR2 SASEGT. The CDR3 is CAGGEMASGRNTQYF. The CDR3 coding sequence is TGTGCCGGCGGTGAAATGGCTAGCGGGCGAAACACCCAGTACTTC.

CDR3 sequence (DNA): TGTGCCAGCAGTGAACAGCGGGCCTACCTTTACGAGCAGTACTTC. It is translated as CASSEQRAYLYEQYF. The gene calls are TRBV6-1 and TRBJ2-1; weak D call: TRBD2 (6 bases). Matching the DNA end better, TRBJ2-7 makes the J call doubtful. Germline CDR1 reads MNHNS; CDR2 reads SASEGT. The CDR3 contains 15 residues.

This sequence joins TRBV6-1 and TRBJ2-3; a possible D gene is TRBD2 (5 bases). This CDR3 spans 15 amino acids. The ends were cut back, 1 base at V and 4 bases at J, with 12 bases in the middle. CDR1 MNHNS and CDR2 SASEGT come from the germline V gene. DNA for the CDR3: TGTGCCAGCAGTGAAGGAGGGTTGAGGGCAGATACGCAGTATTTT. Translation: CASSEGGLRADTQYF.